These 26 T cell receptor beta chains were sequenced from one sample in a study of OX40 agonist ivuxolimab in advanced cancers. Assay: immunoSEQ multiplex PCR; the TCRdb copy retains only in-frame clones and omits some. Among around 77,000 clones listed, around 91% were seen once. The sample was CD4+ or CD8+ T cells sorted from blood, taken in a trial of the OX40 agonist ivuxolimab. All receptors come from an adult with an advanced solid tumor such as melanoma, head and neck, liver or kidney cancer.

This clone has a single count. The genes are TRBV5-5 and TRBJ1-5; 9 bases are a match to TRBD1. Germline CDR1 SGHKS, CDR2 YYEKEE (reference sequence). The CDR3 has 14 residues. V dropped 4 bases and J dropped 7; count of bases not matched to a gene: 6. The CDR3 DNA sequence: TGTGCCAGCAGCGCCGGACAGGGGCGACAGCCCCAGCATTTT. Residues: CASSAGQGRQPQHF.

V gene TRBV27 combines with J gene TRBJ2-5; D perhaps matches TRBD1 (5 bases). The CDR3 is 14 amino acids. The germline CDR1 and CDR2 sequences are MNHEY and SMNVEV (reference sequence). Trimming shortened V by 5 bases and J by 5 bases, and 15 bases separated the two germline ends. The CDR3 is CASSPRQFLETQYF. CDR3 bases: TGTGCCAGCAGTCCTAGACAGTTTTTGGAGACCCAGTACTTC.

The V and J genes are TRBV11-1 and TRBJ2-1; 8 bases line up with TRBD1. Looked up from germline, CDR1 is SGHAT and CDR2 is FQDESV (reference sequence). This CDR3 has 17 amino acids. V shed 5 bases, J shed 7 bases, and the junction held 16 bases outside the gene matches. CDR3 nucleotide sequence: TGTGCCAGCAGCGACGTTTTCCGGGACAGGCCCGGGAATGAGCAGTTCTTC. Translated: CASSDVFRDRPGNEQFF.

Here the CDR3 DNA reads TGTGCCAGCACCCGGACAGATTACAATGAGCAGTTCTTC. Translating it yields CASTRTDYNEQFF. V gene TRBV7-9 combines with J gene TRBJ2-1; a weak D match, TRBD1 (6 bases). The germline V gene has CDR1 SEHNR and CDR2 FQNEAQ (reference sequence). Deletions cut 7 bases from V and 4 bases from J, with 11 bases between. The CDR3 has 13 residues.

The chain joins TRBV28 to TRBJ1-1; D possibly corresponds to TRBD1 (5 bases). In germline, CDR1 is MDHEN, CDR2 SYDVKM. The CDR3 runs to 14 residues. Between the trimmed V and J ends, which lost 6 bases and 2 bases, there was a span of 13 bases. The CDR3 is CASRGPGDNTEAFF. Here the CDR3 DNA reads TGTGCCAGCAGGGGGCCGGGGGATAACACTGAAGCTTTCTTT.

CDR3 coding DNA: TGTGCCAGCAGCCTAATCCAGGGACAGGGCTTTGAAGCTTTCTTT. Its protein is CASSLIQGQGFEAFF. The chain links TRBV5-5 to TRBJ1-1, with 9 bases that match TRBD1. The CDR3 length is 15 residues. Germline V gene data show CDR1 as SGHKS and CDR2 as YYEKEE (reference sequence). Unmatched junction bases numbered 11, after V lost 4 bases and J lost 7 bases.

The CDR3 sequence is CASSTEGEQYF. The CDR3 nucleotides read TGTGCCAGCAGCACGGAAGGGGAGCAGTACTTC. The rearrangement joins TRBV5-4 to TRBJ2-7, with D unresolved. CDR1 is SGHNT, CDR2 YYREEE, per germline (reference sequence). The V end lost 4 bases, the J end lost 7 bases, and 9 bases lay between the germline ends. The CDR3 is 11 residues long.

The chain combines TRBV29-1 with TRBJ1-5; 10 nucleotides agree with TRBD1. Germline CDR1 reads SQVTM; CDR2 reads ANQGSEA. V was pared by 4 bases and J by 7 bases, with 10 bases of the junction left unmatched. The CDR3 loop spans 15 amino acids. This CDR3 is CSVVLGGTGDQPQHF. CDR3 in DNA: TGCAGCGTTGTCCTTGGGGGGACAGGGGACCAGCCCCAGCATTTT.

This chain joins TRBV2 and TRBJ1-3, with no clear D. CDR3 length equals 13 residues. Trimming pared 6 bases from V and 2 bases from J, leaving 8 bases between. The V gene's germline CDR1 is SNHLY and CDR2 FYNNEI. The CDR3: CASSAGPGNTIYF. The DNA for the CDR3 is TGTGCCAGCAGCGCCGGACCTGGAAACACCATATATTTT.

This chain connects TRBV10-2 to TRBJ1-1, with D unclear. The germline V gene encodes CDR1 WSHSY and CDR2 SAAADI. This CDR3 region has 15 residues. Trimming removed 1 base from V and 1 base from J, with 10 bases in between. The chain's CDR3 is CASSEWYSPNTEAFF. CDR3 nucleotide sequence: TGCGCCAGCAGTGAGTGGTACAGCCCGAACACTGAAGCTTTCTTT.

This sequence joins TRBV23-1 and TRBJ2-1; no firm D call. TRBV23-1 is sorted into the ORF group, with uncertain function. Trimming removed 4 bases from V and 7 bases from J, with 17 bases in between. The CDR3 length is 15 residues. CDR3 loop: CASSPFRRYGNEQFF. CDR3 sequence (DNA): TGCGCCAGCAGTCCCTTTCGGAGATATGGTAATGAGCAGTTCTTC.

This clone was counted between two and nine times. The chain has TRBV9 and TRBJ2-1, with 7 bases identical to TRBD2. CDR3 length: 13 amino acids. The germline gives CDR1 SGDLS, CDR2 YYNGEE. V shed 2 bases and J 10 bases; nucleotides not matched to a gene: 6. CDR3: CASSVITAGEQFF. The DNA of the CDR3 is TGTGCCAGCAGCGTGATCACAGCGGGAGAGCAGTTCTTC.

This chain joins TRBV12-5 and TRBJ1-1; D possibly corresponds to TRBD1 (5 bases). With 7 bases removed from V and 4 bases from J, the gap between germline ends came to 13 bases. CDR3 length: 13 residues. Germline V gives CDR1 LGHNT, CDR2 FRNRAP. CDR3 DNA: TGTGCTAGTGAGGTCTCGGGGGGCACTGAAGCTTTCTTT. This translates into CASEVSGGTEAFF.

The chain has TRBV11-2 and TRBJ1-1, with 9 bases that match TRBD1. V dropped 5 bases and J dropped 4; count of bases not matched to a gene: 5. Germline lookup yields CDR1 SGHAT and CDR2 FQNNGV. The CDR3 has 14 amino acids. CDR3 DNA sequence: TGTGCCAGCAGCCCTCAGACAGGGGGCACTGAAGCTTTCTTT. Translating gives CASSPQTGGTEAFF. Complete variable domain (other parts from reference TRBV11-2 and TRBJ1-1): EAGVAQSPRYKIIEKRQSVAFWCNPISGHATLYWYQQILGQGPKLLIQFQNNGVVDDSQLPKDRFSAERLKGVDSTLKIQPAKLEDSAVYLCASSPQTGGTEAFFGQGTRLTVV.

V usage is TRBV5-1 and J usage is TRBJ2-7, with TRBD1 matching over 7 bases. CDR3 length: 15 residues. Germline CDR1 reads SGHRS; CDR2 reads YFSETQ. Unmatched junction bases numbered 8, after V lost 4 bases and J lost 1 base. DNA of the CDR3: TGCGCCAGCAGCCCCGCTAGGGGGCCGTCCTACGAGCAGTACTTC. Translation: CASSPARGPSYEQYF.

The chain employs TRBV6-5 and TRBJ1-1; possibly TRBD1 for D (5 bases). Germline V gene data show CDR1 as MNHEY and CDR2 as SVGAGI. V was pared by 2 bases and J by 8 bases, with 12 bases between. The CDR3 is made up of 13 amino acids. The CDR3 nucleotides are TGTGCCAGCAGTTACGGCGGACATGCGGAAGCTTTCTTT. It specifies CASSYGGHAEAFF.

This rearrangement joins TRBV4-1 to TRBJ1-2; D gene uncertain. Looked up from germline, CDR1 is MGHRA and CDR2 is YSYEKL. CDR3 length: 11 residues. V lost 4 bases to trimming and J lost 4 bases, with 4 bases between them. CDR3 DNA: TGCGCCAGCAGCCCCGGCTATGGCTACACCTTC. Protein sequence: CASSPGYGYTF.

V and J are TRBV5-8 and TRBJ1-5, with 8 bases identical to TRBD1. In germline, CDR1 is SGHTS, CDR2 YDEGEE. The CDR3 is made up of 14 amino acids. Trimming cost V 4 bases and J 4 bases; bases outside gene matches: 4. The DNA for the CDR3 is TGTGCCAGCAGCGGGGACAGGACTAATCAGCCCCAGCATTTT. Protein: CASSGDRTNQPQHF.

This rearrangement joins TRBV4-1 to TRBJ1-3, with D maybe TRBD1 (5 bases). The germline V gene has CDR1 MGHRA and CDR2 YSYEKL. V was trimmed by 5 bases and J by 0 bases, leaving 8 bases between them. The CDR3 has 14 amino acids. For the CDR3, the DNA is TGCGCCAGCAGCTCACAGGACTCTGGAAACACCATATATTTT. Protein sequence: CASSSQDSGNTIYF.

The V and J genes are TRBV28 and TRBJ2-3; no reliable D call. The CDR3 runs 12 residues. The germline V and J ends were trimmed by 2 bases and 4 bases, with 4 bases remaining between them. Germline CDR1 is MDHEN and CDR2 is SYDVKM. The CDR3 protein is CASSLSADTQYF. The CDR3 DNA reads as TGTGCCAGCAGTTTAAGTGCAGATACGCAGTATTTT.

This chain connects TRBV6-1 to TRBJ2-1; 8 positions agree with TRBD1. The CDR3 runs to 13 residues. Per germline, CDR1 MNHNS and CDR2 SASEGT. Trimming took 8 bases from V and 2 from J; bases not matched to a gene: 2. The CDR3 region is CASRTGPYNEQFF. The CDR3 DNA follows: TGTGCCAGCCGGACAGGGCCCTACAATGAGCAGTTCTTC.

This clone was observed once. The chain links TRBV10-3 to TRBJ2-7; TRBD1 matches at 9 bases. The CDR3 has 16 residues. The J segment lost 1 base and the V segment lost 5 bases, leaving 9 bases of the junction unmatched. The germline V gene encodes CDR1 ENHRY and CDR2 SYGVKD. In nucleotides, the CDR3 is TGTGCCATCAGTCCGATACAGGGGGCCCAATCCTACGAGCAGTACTTC. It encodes CAISPIQGAQSYEQYF.

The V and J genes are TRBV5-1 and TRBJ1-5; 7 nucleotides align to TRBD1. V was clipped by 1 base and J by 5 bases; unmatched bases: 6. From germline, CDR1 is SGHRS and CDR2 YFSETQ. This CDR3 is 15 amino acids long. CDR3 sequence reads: CASSLFRDRDQPQHF. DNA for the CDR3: TGCGCCAGCAGCTTGTTCCGGGACAGAGATCAGCCCCAGCATTTT.

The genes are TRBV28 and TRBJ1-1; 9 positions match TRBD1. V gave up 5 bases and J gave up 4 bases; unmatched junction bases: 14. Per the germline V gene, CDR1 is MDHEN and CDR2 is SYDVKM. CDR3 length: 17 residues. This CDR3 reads CASSAFTPLTGGTEAFF. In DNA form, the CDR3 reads TGTGCCAGCAGTGCATTTACCCCTCTGACAGGGGGCACTGAAGCTTTCTTT.

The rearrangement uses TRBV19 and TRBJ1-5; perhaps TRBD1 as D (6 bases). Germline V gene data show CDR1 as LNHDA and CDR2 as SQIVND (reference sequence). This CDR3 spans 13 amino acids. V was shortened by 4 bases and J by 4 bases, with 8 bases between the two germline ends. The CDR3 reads CASSRQENQPQHF. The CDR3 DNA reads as TGTGCCAGTAGTAGACAGGAGAATCAGCCCCAGCATTTT.

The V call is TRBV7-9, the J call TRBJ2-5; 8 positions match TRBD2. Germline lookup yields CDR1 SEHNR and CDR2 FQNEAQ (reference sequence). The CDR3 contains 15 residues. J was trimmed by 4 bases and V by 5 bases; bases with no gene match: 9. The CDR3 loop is CASSDAGGLLETQYF. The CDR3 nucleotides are TGTGCCAGCAGCGACGCGGGGGGATTGTTAGAGACCCAGTACTTC.